Following are 2 T cell receptor beta chains from one sample sequenced in a study of blood T cell repertoires in COVID-19. Generated by immunoSEQ multiplex PCR, the TCRdb table keeps only in-frame clones and is missing some. The table records about 300,000 clones, roughly 83% of them present only once. Sequenced input: peripheral blood. These receptors were taken from a woman in her 50s with acute or convalescent COVID-19.

CDR3 loop: CASSLRGQGSTEAFF. In nucleotides, the CDR3 is TGCGCCAGCAGCTTGCGGGGACAGGGCTCCACTGAAGCTTTCTTT. The V gene is TRBV5-1, the J gene TRBJ1-1; 9 nucleotides align to TRBD1. Germline V gene data show CDR1 as SGHRS and CDR2 as YFSETQ. The CDR3 totals 15 residues. The trim removed 1 base at V and 4 bases at J, leaving 5 bases unmatched.

This chain's CDR3 is CASSRGQGLRYEQFF. CDR3 sequence (DNA): TGTGCCAGCAGTAGAGGACAGGGGCTCCGTTATGAGCAGTTCTTC. The V gene is TRBV6-5, the J gene TRBJ2-1, with 9 nucleotides matching TRBD1. Per germline, CDR1 MNHEY and CDR2 SVGAGI. J lost 8 bases, V lost 5 bases, and 10 bases had no gene match. The CDR3 runs to 15 residues.